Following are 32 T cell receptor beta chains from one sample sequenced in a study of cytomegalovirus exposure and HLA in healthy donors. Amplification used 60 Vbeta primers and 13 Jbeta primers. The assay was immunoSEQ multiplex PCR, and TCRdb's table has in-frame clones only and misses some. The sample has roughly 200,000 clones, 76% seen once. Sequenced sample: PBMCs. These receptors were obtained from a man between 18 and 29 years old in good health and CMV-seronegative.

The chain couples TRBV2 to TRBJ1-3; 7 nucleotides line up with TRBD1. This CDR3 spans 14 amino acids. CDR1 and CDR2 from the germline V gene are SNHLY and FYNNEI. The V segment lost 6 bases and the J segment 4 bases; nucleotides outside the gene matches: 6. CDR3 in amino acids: CASRVGQRGNTIYF. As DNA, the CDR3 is TGTGCCAGCAGGGTGGGACAGCGAGGAAACACCATATATTTT.

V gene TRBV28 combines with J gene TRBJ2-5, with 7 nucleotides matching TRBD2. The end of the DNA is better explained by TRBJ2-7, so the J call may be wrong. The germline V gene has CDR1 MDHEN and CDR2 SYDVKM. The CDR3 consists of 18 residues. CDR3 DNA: TGTGCCAGCAGTTCCTCGGTAGGCGGGAGCCTGAGCTCCTACGAGCAGTACTTC. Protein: CASSSSVGGSLSSYEQYF.

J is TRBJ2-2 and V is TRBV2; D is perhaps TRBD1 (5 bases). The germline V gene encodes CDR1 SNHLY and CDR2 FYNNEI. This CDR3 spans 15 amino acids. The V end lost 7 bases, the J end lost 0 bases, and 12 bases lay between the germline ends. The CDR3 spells CASKQVFTNTGELFF. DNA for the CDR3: TGTGCCAGCAAACAGGTCTTTACGAACACCGGGGAGCTGTTTTTT.

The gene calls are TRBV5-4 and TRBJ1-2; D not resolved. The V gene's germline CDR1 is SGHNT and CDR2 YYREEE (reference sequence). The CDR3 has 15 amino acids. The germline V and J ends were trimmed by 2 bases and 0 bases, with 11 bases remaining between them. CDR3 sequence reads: CASSLQTGTNYGYTF. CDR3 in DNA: TGTGCCAGCAGCTTACAGACCGGTACTAACTATGGCTACACCTTC.

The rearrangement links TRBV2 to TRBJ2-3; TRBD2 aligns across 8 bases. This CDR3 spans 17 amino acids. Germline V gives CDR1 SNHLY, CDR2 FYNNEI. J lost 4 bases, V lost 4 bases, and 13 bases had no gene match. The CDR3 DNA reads TGTGCCAGCAGTGGACGGGAGGGGGGCGCGGCCGCAGATACGCAGTATTTT. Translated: CASSGREGGAAADTQYF. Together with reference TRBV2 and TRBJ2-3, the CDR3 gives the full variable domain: EPEVTQTPSHQVTQMGQEVILRCVPISNHLYFYWYRQILGQKVEFLVSFYNNEISEKSEIFDDQFSVERPDGSNFTLKIRSTKLEDSAMYFCASSGREGGAAADTQYFGPGTRLTVL.

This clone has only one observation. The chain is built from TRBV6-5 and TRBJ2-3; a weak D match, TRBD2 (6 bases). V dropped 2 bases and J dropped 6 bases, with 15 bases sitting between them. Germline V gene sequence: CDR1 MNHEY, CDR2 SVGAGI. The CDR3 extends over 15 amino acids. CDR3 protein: CASSYDSGEVDTQYF. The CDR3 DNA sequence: TGTGCCAGCAGTTACGACTCGGGAGAGGTGGATACGCAGTATTTT.

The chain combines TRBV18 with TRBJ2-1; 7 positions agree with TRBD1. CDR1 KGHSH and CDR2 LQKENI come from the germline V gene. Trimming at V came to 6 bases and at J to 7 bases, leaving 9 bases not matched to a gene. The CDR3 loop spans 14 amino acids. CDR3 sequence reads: CASSSQGGENEQFF. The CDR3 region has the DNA TGTGCCAGCTCGAGCCAAGGGGGCGAAAATGAGCAGTTCTTC.

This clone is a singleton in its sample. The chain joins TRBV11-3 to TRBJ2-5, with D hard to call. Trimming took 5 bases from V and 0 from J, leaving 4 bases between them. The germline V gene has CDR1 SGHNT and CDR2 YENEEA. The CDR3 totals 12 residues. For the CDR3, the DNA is TGTGCCAGCAGCAGAGACCAAGAGACCCAGTACTTC. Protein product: CASSRDQETQYF.

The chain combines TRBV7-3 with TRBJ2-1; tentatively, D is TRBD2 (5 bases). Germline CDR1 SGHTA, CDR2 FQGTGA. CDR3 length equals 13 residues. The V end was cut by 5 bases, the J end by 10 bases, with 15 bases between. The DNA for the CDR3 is TGTGCCAGCAGCCTTTCCGGGCGAGGGGAGCAGTTCTTC. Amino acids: CASSLSGRGEQFF.

The CDR3 loop reads CASSPLPGTGTQETQYF. The DNA of the CDR3 is TGTGCCAGCTCACCCCTTCCCGGGACAGGGACACAAGAGACCCAGTACTTC. The chain combines TRBV18 with TRBJ2-5; TRBD1 matches 9 bases. After removal of 3 bases from V and 2 bases from J, the junction contained 10 bases not matched to a gene. CDR1 is KGHSH, CDR2 LQKENI, per germline. This CDR3 is built from 17 residues.

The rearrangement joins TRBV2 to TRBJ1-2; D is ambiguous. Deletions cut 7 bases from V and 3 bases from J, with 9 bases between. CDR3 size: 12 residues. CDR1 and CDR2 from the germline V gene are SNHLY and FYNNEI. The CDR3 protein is CASKETDYGYTF. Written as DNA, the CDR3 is TGTGCCAGCAAGGAGACGGACTATGGCTACACCTTC.

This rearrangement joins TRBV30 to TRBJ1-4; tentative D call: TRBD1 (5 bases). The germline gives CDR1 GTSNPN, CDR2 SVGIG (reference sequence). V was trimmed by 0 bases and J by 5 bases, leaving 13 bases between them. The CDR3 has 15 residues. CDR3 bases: TGTGCCTGGAGTGTACGGACATTAATGAATGAAAAACTGTTTTTT. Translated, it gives CAWSVRTLMNEKLFF.

The DNA for the CDR3 is TGCGCCAGCAGCCAAGTAGGGGTGAACACTGAAGCTTTCTTT. Translating gives CASSQVGVNTEAFF. The chain carries TRBV4-1 and TRBJ1-1; D possibly corresponds to TRBD1 (5 bases). Germline CDR1 reads MGHRA; CDR2 reads YSYEKL. CDR3 length: 14 residues. V gave up 1 base and J gave up 0 bases, with 6 bases separating them.

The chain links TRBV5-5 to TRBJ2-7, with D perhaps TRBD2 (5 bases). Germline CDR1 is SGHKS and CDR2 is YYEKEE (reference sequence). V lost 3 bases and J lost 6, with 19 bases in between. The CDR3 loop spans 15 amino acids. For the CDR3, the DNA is TGTGCCAGCAGCTGGGAGCCAGCCCAAACTAGCGAGCAGTACTTC. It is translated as CASSWEPAQTSEQYF.

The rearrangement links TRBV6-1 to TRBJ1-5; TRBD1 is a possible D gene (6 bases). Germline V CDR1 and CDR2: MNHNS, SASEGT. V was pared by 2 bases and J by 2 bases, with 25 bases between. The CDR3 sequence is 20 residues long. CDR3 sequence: CASSERPGVASGFGNQPQHF. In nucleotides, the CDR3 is TGTGCCAGCAGTGAAAGGCCAGGGGTCGCCTCAGGTTTTGGCAATCAGCCCCAGCATTTT.

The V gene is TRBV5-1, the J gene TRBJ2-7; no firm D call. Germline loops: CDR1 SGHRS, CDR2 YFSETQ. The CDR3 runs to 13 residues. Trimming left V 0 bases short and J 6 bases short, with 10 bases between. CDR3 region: CASSLEHSSEQYF. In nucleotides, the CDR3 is TGCGCCAGCAGCTTGGAACATTCTTCCGAGCAGTACTTC.

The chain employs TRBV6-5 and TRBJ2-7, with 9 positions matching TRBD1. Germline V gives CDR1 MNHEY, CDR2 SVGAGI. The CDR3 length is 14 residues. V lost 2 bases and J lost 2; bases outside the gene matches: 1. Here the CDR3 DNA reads TGTGCCAGCAGTTACGGGGACAGGGCCTACGAGCAGTACTTC. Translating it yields CASSYGDRAYEQYF.

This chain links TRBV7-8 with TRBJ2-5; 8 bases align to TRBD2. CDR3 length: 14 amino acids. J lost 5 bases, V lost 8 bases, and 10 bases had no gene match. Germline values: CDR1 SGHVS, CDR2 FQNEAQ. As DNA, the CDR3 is TGTGCCAGCTCGAATTTAGCGGGAATGGAGACCCAGTACTTC. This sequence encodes CASSNLAGMETQYF.

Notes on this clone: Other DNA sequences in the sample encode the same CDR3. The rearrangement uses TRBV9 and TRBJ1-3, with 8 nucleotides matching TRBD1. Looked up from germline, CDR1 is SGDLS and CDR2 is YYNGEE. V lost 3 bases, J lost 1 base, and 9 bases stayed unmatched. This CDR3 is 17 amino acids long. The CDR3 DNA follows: TGTGCCAGCAGCGCTACAGGGACAGGCTCTTCTGGAAACACCATATATTTT. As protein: CASSATGTGSSGNTIYF.

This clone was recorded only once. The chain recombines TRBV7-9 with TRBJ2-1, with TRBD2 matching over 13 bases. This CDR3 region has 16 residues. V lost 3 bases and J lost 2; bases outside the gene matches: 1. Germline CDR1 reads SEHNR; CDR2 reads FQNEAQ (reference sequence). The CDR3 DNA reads TGTGCCAGCAGCTTTGGGACTAGCGGGACCTACAATGAGCAGTTCTTC. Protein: CASSFGTSGTYNEQFF.

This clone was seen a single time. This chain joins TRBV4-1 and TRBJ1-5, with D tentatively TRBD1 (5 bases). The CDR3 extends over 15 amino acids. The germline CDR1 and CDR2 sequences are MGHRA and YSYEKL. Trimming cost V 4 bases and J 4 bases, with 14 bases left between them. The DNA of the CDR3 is TGCGCCAGCAGCCTCCTTATGGGGCTTAATCAGCCCCAGCATTTT. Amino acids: CASSLLMGLNQPQHF.

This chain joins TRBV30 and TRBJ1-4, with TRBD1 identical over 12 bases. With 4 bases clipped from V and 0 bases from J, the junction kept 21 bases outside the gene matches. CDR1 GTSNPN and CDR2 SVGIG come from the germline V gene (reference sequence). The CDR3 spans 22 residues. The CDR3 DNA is TGTGCCTGGAACCCCAACCGACTGACGGGACAGGGGGCGCGGGCAACTAATGAAAAACTGTTTTTT. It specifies CAWNPNRLTGQGARATNEKLFF. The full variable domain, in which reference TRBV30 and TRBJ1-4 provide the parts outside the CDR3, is SQTIHQWPATLVQPVGSPLSLECTVEGTSNPNLYWYRQAAGRGLQLLFYSVGIGQISSEVPQNLSASRPQDRQFILSSKKLLLSDSGFYLCAWNPNRLTGQGARATNEKLFFGSGTQLSVL.

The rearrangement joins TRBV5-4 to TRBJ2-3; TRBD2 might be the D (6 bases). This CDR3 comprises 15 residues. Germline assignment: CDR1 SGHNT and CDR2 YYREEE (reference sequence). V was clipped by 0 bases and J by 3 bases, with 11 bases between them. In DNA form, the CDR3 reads TGTGCCAGCAGCTTGGCCGAGCGGGTTACAGATACGCAGTATTTT. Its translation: CASSLAERVTDTQYF. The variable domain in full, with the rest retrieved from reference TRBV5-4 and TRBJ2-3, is ETGVTQSPTHLIKTRGQQVTLRCSSQSGHNTVSWYQQALGQGPQFIFQYYREEENGRGNFPPRFSGLQFPNYSSELNVNALELDDSALYLCASSLAERVTDTQYFGPGTRLTVL.

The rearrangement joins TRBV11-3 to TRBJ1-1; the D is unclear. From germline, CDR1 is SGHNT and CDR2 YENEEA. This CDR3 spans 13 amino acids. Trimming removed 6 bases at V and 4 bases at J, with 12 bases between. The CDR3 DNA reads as TGTGCCAGCAGTTCAGGAGGAAGCACTGAAGCTTTCTTT. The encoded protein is CASSSGGSTEAFF. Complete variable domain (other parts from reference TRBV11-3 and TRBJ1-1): EAGVVQSPRYKIIEKKQPVAFWCNPISGHNTLYWYLQNLGQGPELLIRYENEEAVDDSQLPKDRFSAERLKGVDSTLKIQPAELGDSAVYLCASSSGGSTEAFFGQGTRLTVV.

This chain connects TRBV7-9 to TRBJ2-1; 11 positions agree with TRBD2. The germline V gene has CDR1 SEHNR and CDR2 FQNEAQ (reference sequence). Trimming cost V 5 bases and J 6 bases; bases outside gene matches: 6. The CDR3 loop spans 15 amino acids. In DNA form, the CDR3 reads TGTGCCAGCAGCCTTACTAGCGGGAGTTCCAATGAGCAGTTCTTC. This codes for CASSLTSGSSNEQFF.

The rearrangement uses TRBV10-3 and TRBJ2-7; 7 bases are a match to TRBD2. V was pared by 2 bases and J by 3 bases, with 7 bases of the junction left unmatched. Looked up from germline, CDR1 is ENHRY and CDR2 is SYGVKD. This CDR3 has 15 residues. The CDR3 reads CAISERASGYYEQYF. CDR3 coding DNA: TGTGCCATCAGTGAGAGGGCTAGCGGCTACTACGAGCAGTACTTC.

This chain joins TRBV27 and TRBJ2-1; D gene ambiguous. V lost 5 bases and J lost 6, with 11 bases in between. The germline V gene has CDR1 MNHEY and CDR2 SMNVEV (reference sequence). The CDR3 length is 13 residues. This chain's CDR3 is CASSPFRGNEQFF. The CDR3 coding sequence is TGTGCCAGCAGTCCCTTTCGAGGCAATGAGCAGTTCTTC.

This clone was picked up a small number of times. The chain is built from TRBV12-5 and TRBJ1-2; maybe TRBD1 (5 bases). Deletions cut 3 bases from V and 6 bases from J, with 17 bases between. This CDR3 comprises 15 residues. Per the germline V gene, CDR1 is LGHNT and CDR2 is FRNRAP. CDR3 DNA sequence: TGTGCTAGTGGTTTTGGGGGGTTGGGTCTCCATGGCTACACCTTC. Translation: CASGFGGLGLHGYTF.

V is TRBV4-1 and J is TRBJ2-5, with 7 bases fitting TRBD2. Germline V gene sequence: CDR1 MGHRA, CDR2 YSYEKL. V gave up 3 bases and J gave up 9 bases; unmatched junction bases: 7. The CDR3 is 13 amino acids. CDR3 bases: TGCGCCAGCAGCCATAGTGAAGGGAGGGCCCAGTACTTC. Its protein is CASSHSEGRAQYF.

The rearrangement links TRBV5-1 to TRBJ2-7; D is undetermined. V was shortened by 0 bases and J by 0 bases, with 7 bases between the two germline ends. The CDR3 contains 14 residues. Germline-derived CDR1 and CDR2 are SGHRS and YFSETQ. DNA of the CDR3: TGCGCCAGCAGCTTGGCAGGCCTCTCCTACGAGCAGTACTTC. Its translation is CASSLAGLSYEQYF.

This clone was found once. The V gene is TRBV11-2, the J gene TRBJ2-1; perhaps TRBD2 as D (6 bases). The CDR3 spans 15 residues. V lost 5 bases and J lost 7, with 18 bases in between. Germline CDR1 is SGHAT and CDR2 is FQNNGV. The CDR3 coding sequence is TGTGCCAGCAGCGGCACCGGGACTCTCTCAAATGAGCAGTTCTTC. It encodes CASSGTGTLSNEQFF.

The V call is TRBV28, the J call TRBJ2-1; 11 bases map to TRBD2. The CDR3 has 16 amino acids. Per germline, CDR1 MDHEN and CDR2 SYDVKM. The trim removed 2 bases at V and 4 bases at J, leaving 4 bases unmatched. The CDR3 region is CASSLGGTSGYNEQFF. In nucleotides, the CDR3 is TGTGCCAGCAGTTTAGGCGGGACTAGCGGTTACAATGAGCAGTTCTTC.